This T cell receptor (beta chain) was identified during a study of blood T cell repertoires in COVID-19. Study in general: Sites across the United States, Italy and Spain contributed samples from acute and convalescent COVID-19. In each case, the material was cDNA or gDNA derived from T cells, B-cell-depleted T cells, or PBMCs.

The repertoire was sequenced with immunoSEQ multiplex PCR; TCRdb's copy has only in-frame clones and lacks some. The sample has about 100,000 clones; around four fifths are singletons. This sequence originates from a man aged 45 to 65 with active or convalescent COVID-19. The sequenced sample was peripheral blood.

The CDR3, as DNA: TGTGCCAGCAGCTTAGGTCAGGGGGGCCACAATGAGCAGTTCTTC. Translating gives CASSLGQGGHNEQFF. The chain has TRBV7-6 and TRBJ2-1; possibly TRBD1 for D (7 bases). Trimming left V 1 base short and J 5 bases short, with 12 bases between. The germline CDR1 and CDR2 sequences are SGHVS and FNYEAQ. This CDR3 region has 15 residues.